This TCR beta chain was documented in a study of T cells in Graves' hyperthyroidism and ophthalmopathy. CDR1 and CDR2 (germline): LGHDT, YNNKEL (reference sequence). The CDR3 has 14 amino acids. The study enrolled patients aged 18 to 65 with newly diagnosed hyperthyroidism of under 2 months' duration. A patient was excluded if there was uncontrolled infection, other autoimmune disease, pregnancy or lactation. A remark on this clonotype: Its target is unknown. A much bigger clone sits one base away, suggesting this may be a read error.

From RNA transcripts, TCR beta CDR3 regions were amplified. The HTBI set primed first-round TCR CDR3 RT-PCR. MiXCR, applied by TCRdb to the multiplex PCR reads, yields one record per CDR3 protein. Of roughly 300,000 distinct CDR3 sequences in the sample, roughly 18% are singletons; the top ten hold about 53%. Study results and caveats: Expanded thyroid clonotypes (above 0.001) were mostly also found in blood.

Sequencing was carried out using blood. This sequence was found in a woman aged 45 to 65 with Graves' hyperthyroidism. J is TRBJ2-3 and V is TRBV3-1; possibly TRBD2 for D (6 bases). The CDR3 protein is CAGSQSGVTDTQYF. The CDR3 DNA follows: TGTGCCGGCAGCCAGTCGGGAGTCACAGATACGCAGTATTTT.